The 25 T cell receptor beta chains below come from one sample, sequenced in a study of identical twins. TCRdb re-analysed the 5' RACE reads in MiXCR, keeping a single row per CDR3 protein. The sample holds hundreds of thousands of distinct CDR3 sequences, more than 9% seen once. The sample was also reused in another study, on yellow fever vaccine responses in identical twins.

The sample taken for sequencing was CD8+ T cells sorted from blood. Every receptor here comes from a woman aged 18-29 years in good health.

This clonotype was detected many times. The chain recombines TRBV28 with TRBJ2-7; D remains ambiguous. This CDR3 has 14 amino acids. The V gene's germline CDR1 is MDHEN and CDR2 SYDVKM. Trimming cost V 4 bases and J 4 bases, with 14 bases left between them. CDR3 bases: TGTGCCAGCAGTTGGCCGCGTCGGTTGTACGAGCAGTACGTC. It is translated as CASSWPRRLYEQYV.

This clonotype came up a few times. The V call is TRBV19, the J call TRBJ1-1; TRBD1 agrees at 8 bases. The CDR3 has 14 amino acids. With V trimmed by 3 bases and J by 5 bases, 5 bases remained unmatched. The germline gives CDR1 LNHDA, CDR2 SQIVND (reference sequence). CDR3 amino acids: CASSIGTGKTEAFF. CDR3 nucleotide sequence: TGTGCCAGTAGTATCGGGACAGGAAAGACTGAAGCTTTCTTT.

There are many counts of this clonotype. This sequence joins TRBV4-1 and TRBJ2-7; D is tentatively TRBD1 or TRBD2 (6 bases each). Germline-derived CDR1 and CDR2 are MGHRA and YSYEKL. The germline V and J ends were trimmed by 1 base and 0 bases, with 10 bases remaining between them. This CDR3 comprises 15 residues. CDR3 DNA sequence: TGCGCCAGCAGCCAAGTACGGGGGCCCTCCTACGAGCAGTACTTC. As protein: CASSQVRGPSYEQYF.

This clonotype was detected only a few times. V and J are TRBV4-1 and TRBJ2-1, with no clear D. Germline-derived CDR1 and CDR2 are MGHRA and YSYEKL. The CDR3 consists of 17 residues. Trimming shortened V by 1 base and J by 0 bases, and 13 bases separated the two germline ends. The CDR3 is CASSQGPPTSSYNEQFF. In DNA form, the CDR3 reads TGCGCCAGCAGCCAAGGTCCGCCTACGAGCTCCTACAATGAGCAGTTCTTC.

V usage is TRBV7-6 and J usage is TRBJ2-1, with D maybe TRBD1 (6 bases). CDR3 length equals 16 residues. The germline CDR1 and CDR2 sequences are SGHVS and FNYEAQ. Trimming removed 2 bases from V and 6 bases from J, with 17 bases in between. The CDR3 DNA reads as TGTGCCAGCAGCTTAACAGGGCTGGTTAGGAGCAATGAGCAGTTCTTC. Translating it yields CASSLTGLVRSNEQFF.

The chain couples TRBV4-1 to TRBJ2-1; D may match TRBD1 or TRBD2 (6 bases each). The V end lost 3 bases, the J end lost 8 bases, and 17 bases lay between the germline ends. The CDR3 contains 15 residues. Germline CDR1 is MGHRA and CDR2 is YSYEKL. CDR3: CASSQGRGVYYEQFF. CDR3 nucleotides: TGCGCCAGCAGCCAGGGAAGGGGGGTCTATTATGAGCAGTTCTTC.

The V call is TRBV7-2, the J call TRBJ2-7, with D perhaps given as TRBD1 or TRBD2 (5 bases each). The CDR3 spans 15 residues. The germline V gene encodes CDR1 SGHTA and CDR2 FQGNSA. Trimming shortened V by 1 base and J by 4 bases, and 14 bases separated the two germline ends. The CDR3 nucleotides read TGTGCCAGCAGCTTAGGGGGGTCCCCCCTATACGAGCAGTACTTC. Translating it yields CASSLGGSPLYEQYF.

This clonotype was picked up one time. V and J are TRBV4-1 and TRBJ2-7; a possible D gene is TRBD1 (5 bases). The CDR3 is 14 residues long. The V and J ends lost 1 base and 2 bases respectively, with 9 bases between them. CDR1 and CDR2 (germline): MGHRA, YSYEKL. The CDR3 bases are TGCGCCAGCAGCCAAGGACAGACGACCTACGAGCAGTACTTC. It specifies CASSQGQTTYEQYF.

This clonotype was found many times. The CDR3 DNA is TGCGCCAGCAGCTTGGGTAGCGGAAGAGGAGATACGCAGTATTTT. It is translated as CASSLGSGRGDTQYF. The genes are TRBV5-1 and TRBJ2-3; a weak D match, TRBD2 (6 bases). CDR3 size: 15 residues. CDR1 and CDR2 (germline): SGHRS, YFSETQ. The V gene lost 0 bases and the J gene lost 5 bases, with 13 bases spanning the gap.

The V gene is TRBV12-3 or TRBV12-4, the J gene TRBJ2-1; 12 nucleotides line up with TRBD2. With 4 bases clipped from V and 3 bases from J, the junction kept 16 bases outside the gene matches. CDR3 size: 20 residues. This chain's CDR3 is CASSSLGWASGRAFYNEQFF. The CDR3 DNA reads TGTGCCAGCAGTTCCCTCGGGTGGGCTAGCGGGAGGGCCTTCTACAATGAGCAGTTCTTC.

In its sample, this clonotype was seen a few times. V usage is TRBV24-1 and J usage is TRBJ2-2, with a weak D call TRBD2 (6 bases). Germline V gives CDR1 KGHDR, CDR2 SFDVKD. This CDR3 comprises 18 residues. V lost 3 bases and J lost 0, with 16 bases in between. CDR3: CATSDPGTPNANTGELFF. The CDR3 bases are TGTGCCACCAGTGATCCCGGGACTCCGAACGCGAACACCGGGGAGCTGTTTTTT.

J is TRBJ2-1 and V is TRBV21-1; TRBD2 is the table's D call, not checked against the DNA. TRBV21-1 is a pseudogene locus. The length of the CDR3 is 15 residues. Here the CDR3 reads CASSLYCGSENEQFF. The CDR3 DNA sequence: TGTGCCAGCAGCCTTTATTGCGGGAGCGAGAATGAGCAGTTCTTC.

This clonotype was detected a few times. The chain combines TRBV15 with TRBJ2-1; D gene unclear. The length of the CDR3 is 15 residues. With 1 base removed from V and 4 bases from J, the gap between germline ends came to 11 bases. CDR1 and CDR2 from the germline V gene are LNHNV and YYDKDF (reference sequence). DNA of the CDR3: TGTGCCACCAGCAGAGTCCAGATCCGGTACAATGAGCAGTTCTTC. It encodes CATSRVQIRYNEQFF.

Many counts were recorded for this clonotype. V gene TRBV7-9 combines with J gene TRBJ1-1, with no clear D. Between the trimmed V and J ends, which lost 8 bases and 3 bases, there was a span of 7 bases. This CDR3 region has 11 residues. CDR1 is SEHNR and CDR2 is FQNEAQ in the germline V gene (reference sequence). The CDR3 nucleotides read TGTGCCAGCGGCCCGGACACTGAAGCTTTCTTT. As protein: CASGPDTEAFF. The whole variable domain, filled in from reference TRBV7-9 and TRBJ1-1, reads DTGVSQNPRHKITKRGQNVTFRCDPISEHNRLYWYRQTLGQGPEFLTYFQNEAQLEKSRLLSDRFSAERPKGSFSTLEIQRTEQGDSAMYLCASGPDTEAFFGQGTRLTVV.

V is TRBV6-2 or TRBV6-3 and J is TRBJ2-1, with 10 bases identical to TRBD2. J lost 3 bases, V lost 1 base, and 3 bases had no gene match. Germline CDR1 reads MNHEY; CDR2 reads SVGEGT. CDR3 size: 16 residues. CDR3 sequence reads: CASSYFSGRNYNEQFF. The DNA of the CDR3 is TGTGCCAGCAGTTACTTTAGCGGGAGGAACTACAATGAGCAGTTCTTC.

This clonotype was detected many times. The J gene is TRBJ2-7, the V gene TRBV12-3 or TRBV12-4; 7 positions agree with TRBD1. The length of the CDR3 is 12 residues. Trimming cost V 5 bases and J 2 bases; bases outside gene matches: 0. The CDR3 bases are TGTGCCAGCAGTACAGGGGCCTACGAGCAGTACTTC. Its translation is CASSTGAYEQYF.

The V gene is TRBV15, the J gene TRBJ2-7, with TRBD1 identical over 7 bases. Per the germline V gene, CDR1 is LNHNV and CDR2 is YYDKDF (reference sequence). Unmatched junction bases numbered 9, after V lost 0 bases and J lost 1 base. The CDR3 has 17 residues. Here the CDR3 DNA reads TGTGCCACCAGCAGAGATTCGGAGAACAGGGGTTCCTACGAGCAGTACTTC. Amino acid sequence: CATSRDSENRGSYEQYF.

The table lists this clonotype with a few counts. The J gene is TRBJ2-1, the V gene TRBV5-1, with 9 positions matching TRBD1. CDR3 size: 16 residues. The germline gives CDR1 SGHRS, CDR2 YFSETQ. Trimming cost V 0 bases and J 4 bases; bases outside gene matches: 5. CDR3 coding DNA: TGCGCCAGCAGCTTGGGGGGGACAGGGTATTACAATGAGCAGTTCTTC. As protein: CASSLGGTGYYNEQFF.

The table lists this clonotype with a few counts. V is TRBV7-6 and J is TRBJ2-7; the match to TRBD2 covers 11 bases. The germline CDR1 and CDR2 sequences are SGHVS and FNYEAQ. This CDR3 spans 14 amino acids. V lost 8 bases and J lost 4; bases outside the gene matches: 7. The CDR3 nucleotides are TGTGCCAGCTCTGCTAGCGGGAGGTCTTACGAGCAGTACTTC. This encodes CASSASGRSYEQYF.

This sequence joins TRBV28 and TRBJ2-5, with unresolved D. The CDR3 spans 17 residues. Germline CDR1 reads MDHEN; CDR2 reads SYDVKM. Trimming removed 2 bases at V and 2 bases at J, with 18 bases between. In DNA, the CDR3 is TGTGCCAGCAGTTTAAGGAGTACAGAGTCAGATCAAGAGACCCAGTACTTC. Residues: CASSLRSTESDQETQYF.

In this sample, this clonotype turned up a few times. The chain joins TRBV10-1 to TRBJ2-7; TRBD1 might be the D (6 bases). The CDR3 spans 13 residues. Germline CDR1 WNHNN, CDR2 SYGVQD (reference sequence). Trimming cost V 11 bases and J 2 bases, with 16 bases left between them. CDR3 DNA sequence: TGCGCCGGTCACAGGGAACACACCTACGAGCAGTACGTC. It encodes CAGHREHTYEQYV.

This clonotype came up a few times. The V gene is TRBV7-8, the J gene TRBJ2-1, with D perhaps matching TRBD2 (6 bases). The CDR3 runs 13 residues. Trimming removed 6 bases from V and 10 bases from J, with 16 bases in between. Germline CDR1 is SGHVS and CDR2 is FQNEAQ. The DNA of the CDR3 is TGTGCCAGCAGTTCAACGGGAGTTCGGGAGCAGTTCTTC. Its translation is CASSSTGVREQFF.

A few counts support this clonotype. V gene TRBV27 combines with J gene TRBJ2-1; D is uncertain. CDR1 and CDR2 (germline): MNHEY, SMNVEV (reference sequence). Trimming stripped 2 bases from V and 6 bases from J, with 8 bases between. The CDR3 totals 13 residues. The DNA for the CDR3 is TGTGCCAGCAGTTTAGCCGCCTTCAATGAGCAGTTCTTC. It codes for CASSLAAFNEQFF.

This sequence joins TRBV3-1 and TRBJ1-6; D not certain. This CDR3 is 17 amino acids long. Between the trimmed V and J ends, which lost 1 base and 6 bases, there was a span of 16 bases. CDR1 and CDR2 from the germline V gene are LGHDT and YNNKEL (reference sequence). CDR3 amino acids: CASSQGRAGGANSPLHF. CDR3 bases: TGTGCCAGCAGCCAAGGAAGGGCAGGTGGTGCTAATTCACCCCTCCACTTT. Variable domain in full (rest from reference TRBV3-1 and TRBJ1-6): DTAVSQTPKYLVTQMGNDKSIKCEQNLGHDTMYWYKQDSKKFLKIMFSYNNKELIINETVPNRFSPKSPDKAHLNLHINSLELGDSAVYFCASSQGRAGGANSPLHFGNGTRLTVT.

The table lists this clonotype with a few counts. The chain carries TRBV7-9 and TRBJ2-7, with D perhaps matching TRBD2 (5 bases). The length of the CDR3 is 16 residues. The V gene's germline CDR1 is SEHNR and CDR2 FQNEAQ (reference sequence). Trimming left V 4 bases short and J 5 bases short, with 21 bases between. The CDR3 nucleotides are TGTGCCAGCAGCTCACCGCCAACGGGGTCCCATGACGAGCAGTACTTC. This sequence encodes CASSSPPTGSHDEQYF.